The next 22 T cell receptor beta chains were all read from a single sample in a study of T-cell reconstitution after alpha-beta-depleted transplantation in children (dated by TCRdb to 2015 to 2016). Receptor amplification or capture employed PCR. Sequencing used an Illumina HiSeq 2500. Molecular barcoding was employed in the preparation of TCR libraries, with unique molecular identifiers being used to normalize TCRbeta repertoire quantification. TCRdb handled the public reads itself, with Q25 trimming in fastp and clone calling in MiXCR, and kept productive beta chains. All rows with the same CDR3 protein become a single entry with the most common DNA and genes. The sample table shows 700,000 or so distinct CDR3 sequences, and approximately 14% are seen once. 0.79% of the sample is in the top ten clones. The sample's treatment or condition, from its label and the paper: allogeneic hematopoietic cell transplantation with graft depleted of TCRalphabeta T cells and CD19 B cells.

The sequences come from PBMCs, collected before TCRalphabeta/CD19-depleted stem cell transplant. Source of these receptors: a girl aged 2 to 9 with congenital amegakaryocytic thrombocytopenia, due to receive a stem cell transplant.

This clonotype has at least ten counts. Its ends do not fully match the called genes, so a read error is possible. The chain is built from TRBV25-1 and TRBJ2-7; 7 bases fit TRBD1. This CDR3 has 14 amino acids. From germline, CDR1 is MGHDK and CDR2 SYGVNS. This CDR3 is CASSGFGSRDRQIF. The DNA for the CDR3 is TGTGCCAGCAGTGGGTTCGGGTCCCGGGACAGACAAATCTTC.

In its sample, this clonotype was seen many times. The rearrangement uses TRBV29-1 and TRBJ1-1; the D is unclear. CDR1 SQVTM and CDR2 ANQGSEA come from the germline V gene. V was shortened by 8 bases and J by 1 base, with 14 bases between the two germline ends. The CDR3 spans 13 residues. CDR3 in DNA: TGCAGCTCTCGGACCCGCCCGAACACTGAAGCTTTCTTT. It specifies CSSRTRPNTEAFF.

The chain carries TRBV7-2 and TRBJ1-2, with TRBD1 matching 8 bases. The CDR3 has 16 residues. V was clipped by 1 base and J by 0 bases; unmatched bases: 4. The germline V gene encodes CDR1 SGHTA and CDR2 FQGNSA. Here the CDR3 reads CASSLVWTGSNYGYTF. The CDR3 region has the DNA TGTGCCAGCAGCTTAGTTTGGACAGGGTCTAACTATGGCTACACCTTC.

Ten or more counts support this clonotype. The chain links TRBV5-1 to TRBJ1-1, with a tentative D call TRBD1 (5 bases). Germline lookup yields CDR1 SGHRS and CDR2 YFSETQ. The CDR3 totals 12 residues. V shed 4 bases and J shed 5 bases, with 9 bases lying between them. CDR3 amino acids: CASSDQGTEAFF. CDR3 bases: TGCGCCAGCAGCGACCAGGGAACTGAAGCTTTCTTT.

This clonotype has just a few counts. The chain links TRBV29-1 to TRBJ2-7, with D unresolved. The CDR3 runs 12 residues. Trimming cost V 6 bases and J 1 base, with 10 bases left between them. The germline V gene encodes CDR1 SQVTM and CDR2 ANQGSEA. The CDR3 coding sequence is TGCAGCGTGGCCAACAATTCCTACGAGCAGTACTTC. Amino acids: CSVANNSYEQYF.

The rearrangement joins TRBV7-6 to TRBJ1-6, with D possibly matching TRBD1 (5 bases). With 1 base removed from V and 7 bases from J, the gap between germline ends came to 11 bases. Germline CDR1 SGHVS, CDR2 FNYEAQ. This CDR3 contains 15 residues. CDR3 bases: TGTGCCAGCAGCTTAGGCCAGGGTATGAATTCACCCCTCCACTTT. This translates into CASSLGQGMNSPLHF. The variable domain in full, completed from reference TRBV7-6 and TRBJ1-6, reads GAGVSQSPRYKVTKRGQDVALRCDPISGHVSLYWYRQALGQGPEFLTYFNYEAQQDKSGLPNDRFSAERPEGSISTLTIQRTEQRDSAMYRCASSLGQGMNSPLHFGNGTRLTVT.

This clonotype has only a few counts. The chain couples TRBV7-8 to TRBJ2-1; the D is unclear. The V end was cut by 2 bases, the J end by 6 bases, with 8 bases between. The CDR3 is 13 residues long. Germline-derived CDR1 and CDR2 are SGHVS and FQNEAQ. CDR3 DNA: TGTGCCAGCAGCTTACGACGGCTCAATGAGCAGTTCTTC. Translated, it gives CASSLRRLNEQFF.

The rearrangement joins TRBV20-1 to TRBJ2-1, with no clear D. The CDR3 extends over 15 amino acids. Germline V lookup: CDR1 DFQATT, CDR2 SNEGSKA (reference sequence). The V end was cut by 3 bases, the J end by 5 bases, with 17 bases between. CDR3 protein: CSARAPEAVNNEQFF. CDR3 nucleotides: TGCAGTGCTAGGGCCCCTGAGGCGGTAAACAATGAGCAGTTCTTC.

This clonotype was seen more than once but under ten times. The rearrangement joins TRBV5-6 to TRBJ1-4; D perhaps matches TRBD1 (6 bases). This CDR3 is built from 13 residues. The V gene lost 2 bases and the J gene lost 10 bases, with 12 bases spanning the gap. CDR1 is SGHDT, CDR2 YYEEEE, per germline. The CDR3 DNA reads as TGTGCCAGCAGCTTCGGGGGCCTGGGAAAACTGTTTTTT. Its protein is CASSFGGLGKLFF.

This clonotype was seen more than once but under ten times. This sequence joins TRBV5-1 and TRBJ2-7, with 7 bases identical to TRBD1. The CDR3 runs to 15 residues. The V segment lost 5 bases and the J segment 3 bases; nucleotides outside the gene matches: 11. Germline V gives CDR1 SGHRS, CDR2 YFSETQ. The DNA for the CDR3 is TGCGCCAGCAGTTTAGACCAGGGGGAAGGCTACGAGCAGTACTTC. Its protein product is CASSLDQGEGYEQYF.

This clonotype was counted at least ten times. The chain carries TRBV20-1 and TRBJ2-3, with TRBD2 identical over 10 bases. The CDR3 sequence is 15 residues long. Germline CDR1 is DFQATT and CDR2 is SNEGSKA (reference sequence). With V trimmed by 6 bases and J by 2 bases, 8 bases remained unmatched. Here the CDR3 reads CSATGLADLTDTQYF. The CDR3 region has the DNA TGCAGTGCAACCGGACTAGCGGATCTCACAGATACGCAGTATTTT.

This clonotype was seen repeatedly, ten times or more. The chain carries TRBV20-1 and TRBJ2-3; tentative D call: TRBD1 (5 bases). The CDR3 sequence is 12 residues long. The germline V gene has CDR1 DFQATT and CDR2 SNEGSKA (reference sequence). CDR3: CSGGAGTDTQYF. The CDR3 DNA sequence: TGCAGCGGTGGCGCAGGGACAGATACGCAGTATTTT.

The sample holds many counts of this clonotype. The chain recombines TRBV20-1 with TRBJ2-1; 9 bases are a match to TRBD2. Germline V gene data show CDR1 as DFQATT and CDR2 as SNEGSKA (reference sequence). Trimming took 8 bases from V and 10 from J; bases not matched to a gene: 12. CDR3 size: 13 residues. As DNA, the CDR3 is TGCAGTTTCGAACCTAGCGGGAACGGGGAGCAGTTCTTC. This gives the protein CSFEPSGNGEQFF.

This clonotype was observed at least ten times. Here the CDR3 reads CSASRGQGASQPQHF. DNA for the CDR3: TGCAGTGCTAGCCGCGGACAGGGGGCAAGTCAGCCCCAGCATTTT. This chain joins TRBV20-1 and TRBJ1-5; 11 bases agree with TRBD1. Trimming cost V 3 bases and J 6 bases; bases outside gene matches: 7. Germline V gene sequence: CDR1 DFQATT, CDR2 SNEGSKA (reference sequence). The CDR3 length is 15 residues.

The chain has TRBV5-1 and TRBJ2-7; D is unclear. The CDR3 contains 15 residues. V lost 6 bases, J lost 7 bases, and 23 bases lay in between. CDR1 is SGHRS and CDR2 is YFSETQ in the germline V gene. The chain's CDR3 is CASTPDDPWSGEQYF. The CDR3 nucleotides read TGCGCCAGCACCCCTGACGACCCCTGGTCGGGTGAGCAGTACTTC.

At least ten counts were recorded for this clonotype. The chain has TRBV20-1 and TRBJ2-3; D possibly corresponds to TRBD2 (6 bases). V was clipped by 6 bases and J by 2 bases, with 27 bases between them. The CDR3 has 18 residues. Germline V gene sequence: CDR1 DFQATT, CDR2 SNEGSKA (reference sequence). This CDR3 reads CSAPPGTRNGGFTDTQYF. In DNA form, the CDR3 reads TGCAGTGCCCCCCCCGGGACTCGAAATGGGGGGTTCACAGATACGCAGTATTTT.

This clonotype came up many times. The rearrangement joins TRBV12-3 or TRBV12-4 to TRBJ2-2, with 9 positions matching TRBD2. V trimming: 5 bases; J trimming: 4 bases; junction bases outside the gene matches: 2. The CDR3 loop spans 14 amino acids. CDR3 nucleotides: TGTGCCAGCAGTGCGCGGGAGGGCACCGGGGAGCTGTTTTTT. It codes for CASSAREGTGELFF.

This clonotype came up a few times. The genes are TRBV20-1 and TRBJ2-4; 12 bases match TRBD2. The CDR3 sequence is 16 residues long. CDR1 and CDR2 from the germline V gene are DFQATT and SNEGSKA (reference sequence). V lost 4 bases, J lost 5 bases, and 9 bases stayed unmatched. The DNA for the CDR3 is TGCAGTGCTACAAAAGGACTAGCGGGAATCCAAAACATTCAGTACTTC. Amino acid sequence: CSATKGLAGIQNIQYF.

This clonotype was seen repeatedly, ten times or more. The CDR3 region is CSARPGLAEYNEQFF. CDR3 bases: TGCAGTGCTCGACCGGGACTAGCGGAGTACAATGAGCAGTTCTTC. The chain couples TRBV20-1 to TRBJ2-1; 11 bases are a match to TRBD2. Trimming removed 5 bases from V and 4 bases from J; junction bases left unmatched: 7. The germline V gene encodes CDR1 DFQATT and CDR2 SNEGSKA (reference sequence). The CDR3 length is 15 residues.

CDR3 in DNA: TGCGCCAGCAGCCCGGACCTAGCGGGGGTAAATGAGCAGTTCTTC. Translating gives CASSPDLAGVNEQFF. V and J are TRBV5-1 and TRBJ2-1; 10 positions match TRBD2. V lost 4 bases, J lost 7 bases, and 8 bases stayed unmatched. In germline, CDR1 is SGHRS, CDR2 YFSETQ. This CDR3 has 15 amino acids. The full variable domain, completed using reference TRBV5-1 and TRBJ2-1, is KAGVTQTPRYLIKTRGQQVTLSCSPISGHRSVSWYQQTPGQGLQFLFEYFSETQRNKGNFPGRFSGRQFSNSRSEMNVSTLELGDSALYLCASSPDLAGVNEQFFGPGTRLTVL.

In this sample, this clonotype turned up many times. V usage is TRBV20-1 and J usage is TRBJ2-7; 16 nucleotides align to TRBD2. The V and J ends lost 3 bases and 0 bases, in that order; junction bases with no gene match: 5. This CDR3 is built from 17 residues. CDR1 and CDR2 (germline): DFQATT, SNEGSKA (reference sequence). The CDR3 DNA reads as TGCAGTGCTAGGGGACTAGCGGGAGGGCATAGCTCCTACGAGCAGTACTTC. Amino acid sequence: CSARGLAGGHSSYEQYF.

This clonotype was counted a few times. The chain is built from TRBV7-8 and TRBJ1-5; D possibly corresponds to TRBD1 (5 bases). Germline CDR1 and CDR2: SGHVS and FQNEAQ. This CDR3 spans 20 amino acids. Trimming stripped 5 bases from V and 0 bases from J, with 26 bases between. The CDR3 DNA follows: TGTGCCAGCAGCGCGGGACGGGGGATGCGGCGGGCGGATAGCAATCAGCCCCAGCATTTT. Translation gives CASSAGRGMRRADSNQPQHF.